A single sample is the source of the 25 T cell receptor beta chains below, sequenced in a study of blood T cells in healthy people across ages. Using a J-beta primer mix together with a sample-barcoded 5' primer, a second PCR was run for roughly 6 to 11 cycles. TCRdb re-called the 5' RACE reads through MiXCR, storing one row per CDR3 protein. The sample yields hundreds of thousands of distinct CDR3 sequences, about 53% seen once. Sequenced sample: blood. The receptors come from an older man in good health.

The chain is built from TRBV24-1 and TRBJ2-5, with 8 bases fitting TRBD2. The CDR3 is made up of 15 amino acids. The ends lost 5 bases at V and 1 base at J; junction bases unmatched: 5. Germline V gene data show CDR1 as KGHDR and CDR2 as SFDVKD. CDR3 DNA: TGTGCCACCAGTGCCGGGGGGGACCTCCAAGAGACCCAGTACTTC. Translation gives CATSAGGDLQETQYF.

The rearrangement links TRBV20-1 to TRBJ2-7; 12 positions agree with TRBD2. V lost 3 bases to trimming and J lost 4 bases; unmatched junction nucleotides: 4. Germline V gene lookup returns CDR1 DFQATT and CDR2 SNEGSKA (reference sequence). The CDR3 is 14 residues long. The CDR3 bases are TGCAGTGCTAGTCCGACTAGCGGGAGTTACGAGCAGTACTTC. The encoded protein is CSASPTSGSYEQYF.

The chain links TRBV5-1 to TRBJ2-1; TRBD1 aligns across 8 bases. V trimming: 4 bases; J trimming: 9 bases; junction bases outside the gene matches: 12. CDR1 SGHRS and CDR2 YFSETQ come from the germline V gene. The CDR3 spans 15 residues. The CDR3 DNA is TGCGCCAGCAGCACCTCCGGGACAGGTTATAGTGAGCAGTTCTTC. It translates to CASSTSGTGYSEQFF. The complete variable domain, with remaining parts taken from reference TRBV5-1 and TRBJ2-1, reads KAGVTQTPRYLIKTRGQQVTLSCSPISGHRSVSWYQQTPGQGLQFLFEYFSETQRNKGNFPGRFSGRQFSNSRSEMNVSTLELGDSALYLCASSTSGTGYSEQFFGPGTRLTVL.

DNA of the CDR3: TGTGCCATCAGTGAGTCGATTCCGCCTAGCGGGAGGGCCGGTGGGGCCAACGTCCTGACTTTC. Protein: CAISESIPPSGRAGGANVLTF. J is TRBJ2-6 and V is TRBV10-3; 12 nucleotides match TRBD2. Germline V gives CDR1 ENHRY, CDR2 SYGVKD. Trimming took 0 bases from V and 3 from J; bases not matched to a gene: 12. The CDR3 spans 21 residues.

CDR3 residues: CASSITPYEQYF. In DNA form, the CDR3 reads TGTGCCAGCAGTATAACACCCTACGAGCAGTACTTC. This rearrangement joins TRBV6-5 to TRBJ2-4; D is undetermined. The J call could be wrong; TRBJ2-7 is a better fit for the DNA end. Germline CDR1 reads MNHEY; CDR2 reads SVGAGI. The CDR3 has 12 residues.

J is TRBJ2-2 and V is TRBV5-1, with D possibly matching TRBD1 (5 bases). V gave up 3 bases and J gave up 7 bases, with 10 bases separating them. The CDR3 covers 13 residues. Germline loops: CDR1 SGHRS, CDR2 YFSETQ. CDR3 loop: CASSSDTGGELFF. The CDR3 region has the DNA TGCGCCAGCAGCTCGGACACAGGCGGGGAGCTGTTTTTT.

For this clonotype: One junction end disagrees with the germline gene, perhaps due to a read error. The CDR3 is CATSKTGGGLYKQYF. In DNA form, the CDR3 reads TGTGCCACCAGTAAAACAGGGGGTGGACTCTACAAGCAGTACTTC. This chain connects TRBV24-1 to TRBJ2-7, with TRBD1 identical over 8 bases. The CDR3 is 15 residues long. Germline V lookup: CDR1 KGHDR, CDR2 SFDVKD.

The chain has TRBV30 and TRBJ2-1, with D maybe TRBD2 (6 bases). Trimming removed 0 bases at V and 6 bases at J, with 18 bases between. CDR1 and CDR2 from the germline V gene are GTSNPN and SVGIG (reference sequence). This CDR3 spans 16 amino acids. CDR3 loop: CAWSVPGGASGNEQFF. As DNA, the CDR3 is TGTGCCTGGAGTGTACCCGGCGGGGCCTCGGGCAATGAGCAGTTCTTC.

This clonotype was seen a handful of times. V gene TRBV20-1 combines with J gene TRBJ1-2; the D is unclear. Germline V gene lookup returns CDR1 DFQATT and CDR2 SNEGSKA (reference sequence). V was shortened by 0 bases and J by 7 bases, with 9 bases between the two germline ends. This CDR3 comprises 12 residues. The DNA of the CDR3 is TGCAGTGCTAGAGATTACACAGCTGGCTACACCTTC. Residues: CSARDYTAGYTF.

The V gene is TRBV5-1, the J gene TRBJ2-7; TRBD1 is a possible D gene (6 bases). Deletions cut 0 bases from V and 3 bases from J, with 13 bases between. The CDR3 covers 15 residues. The germline CDR1 and CDR2 sequences are SGHRS and YFSETQ. The CDR3 reads CASSLDTGFRYEQYF. CDR3 sequence (DNA): TGCGCCAGCAGCTTGGACACAGGGTTCCGCTACGAGCAGTACTTC.

The rearrangement joins TRBV20-1 to TRBJ2-4, with TRBD2 identical over 9 bases. J lost 0 bases, V lost 6 bases, and 6 bases had no gene match. The CDR3 length is 15 residues. The germline V gene encodes CDR1 DFQATT and CDR2 SNEGSKA (reference sequence). In nucleotides, the CDR3 is TGCAGTGCCTTGACTAGCGGATTAGCCAAAAACATTCAGTACTTC. This sequence encodes CSALTSGLAKNIQYF.

Notes on this clonotype: The junction does not match germline at one end; this may be a read error. The genes are TRBV2 and TRBJ2-1; D gene uncertain. The CDR3 spans 14 residues. Looked up from germline, CDR1 is SNHLY and CDR2 is FYNNEI. The CDR3 DNA reads TGTGCCAGCAGGGCTTTAGGGTCCTACAATGAGCGGTTCTTC. Amino acid sequence: CASRALGSYNERFF.

The genes are TRBV6-1 and TRBJ2-5; TRBD2 matches at 8 bases. The DNA end is more similar to TRBJ2-7, so the J call may be wrong. The V gene's germline CDR1 is MNHNS and CDR2 SASEGT. The CDR3 runs 14 residues. The CDR3 bases are TGTGCCAGCAGCCCGAGACTAGCGCAGTACGAGCAGTACTTC. It translates to CASSPRLAQYEQYF.

The chain combines TRBV5-1 with TRBJ2-1; possible D gene TRBD2, 6 bases. V was trimmed by 7 bases and J by 10 bases, leaving 18 bases between them. CDR3 length equals 13 residues. Germline V gene lookup returns CDR1 SGHRS and CDR2 YFSETQ. The CDR3 DNA sequence: TGCGCCAGCCGGGGACTTGTTTCCATCGAGCAGTTCTTC. Translation: CASRGLVSIEQFF. Filled out from reference TRBV5-1 and TRBJ2-1, the complete variable domain reads KAGVTQTPRYLIKTRGQQVTLSCSPISGHRSVSWYQQTPGQGLQFLFEYFSETQRNKGNFPGRFSGRQFSNSRSEMNVSTLELGDSALYLCASRGLVSIEQFFGPGTRLTVL.

With regard to this clonotype: An end of the junction does not agree with germline; a read error may underlie this. The chain joins TRBV29-1 to TRBJ1-4; D is unresolved. Germline V gives CDR1 SQVTM, CDR2 ANQGSEA. The CDR3 totals 17 residues. Here the CDR3 reads CSVEAPSLGLREEKLFF. Here the CDR3 DNA reads TGCAGCGTGGAAGCCCCCTCTTTGGGCCTCCGGGAAGAAAAACTGTTTTTT. The variable domain in full, with the rest retrieved from reference TRBV29-1 and TRBJ1-4, is SAVISQKPSRDICQRGTSLTIQCQVDSQVTMMFWYRQQPGQSLTLIATANQGSEATYESGFVIDKFPISRPNLTFSTLTVSNMSPEDSSIYLCSVEAPSLGLREEKLFFGSGTQLSVL.

A few counts support this clonotype. The CDR3 protein is CATSDGAPHGGYTF. The CDR3 DNA sequence: TGTGCCACCAGTGATGGCGCCCCGCACGGTGGCTACACCTTC. V gene TRBV24-1 combines with J gene TRBJ1-2; no reliable D call. The CDR3 has 14 amino acids. Germline lookup yields CDR1 KGHDR and CDR2 SFDVKD. With 3 bases removed from V and 7 bases from J, the gap between germline ends came to 14 bases.

The gene calls are TRBV21-1 and TRBJ2-7; no check of the table's D call, TRBD2, against the DNA was made. TRBV21-1 counts as a pseudogene. The CDR3 is made up of 15 amino acids. The CDR3 here is CASSNLPPVSYEQYF. Here the CDR3 DNA reads TGTGCCAGCAGCAACCTCCCACCGGTCTCCTACGAGCAGTACTTC.

This chain uses TRBV6-2 or TRBV6-3 with TRBJ1-2, with 7 bases that match TRBD1. Germline V gene lookup returns CDR1 MNHEY and CDR2 SVGEGT. With V trimmed by 6 bases and J by 2 bases, 9 bases remained unmatched. This CDR3 contains 15 residues. CDR3 in DNA: TGTGCCAGCAGGCACCTCGACAGGGAGAACTATGGCTACACCTTC. Amino acid sequence: CASRHLDRENYGYTF.

This chain joins TRBV29-1 and TRBJ1-1; a weak D match, TRBD1 (5 bases). The CDR3 spans 12 residues. CDR1 SQVTM and CDR2 ANQGSEA come from the germline V gene. Trimming cost V 8 bases and J 5 bases, with 15 bases left between them. This CDR3 reads CSTGHGKTEAFF. The DNA of the CDR3 is TGCAGCACAGGACATGGAAAGACTGAAGCTTTCTTT.

This clonotype was seen only a few times. V is TRBV4-2 and J is TRBJ2-5; TRBD2 might be the D (5 bases). CDR1 is LGHNA, CDR2 YNFKEQ, per germline. The germline V and J ends were trimmed by 0 bases and 4 bases, with 12 bases remaining between them. The CDR3 spans 15 residues. The CDR3, as DNA: TGTGCCAGCAGCCAAGATCCCAGCGGAAGAGAGACCCAGTACTTC. As protein: CASSQDPSGRETQYF.

This chain uses TRBV3-1 with TRBJ1-1, with TRBD1 as a possible D gene (6 bases). Trimming took 5 bases from V and 6 from J, leaving 16 bases between them. The CDR3 runs 14 residues. Germline values: CDR1 LGHDT, CDR2 YNNKEL (reference sequence). CDR3 amino acids: CASSLLQGGAEAFF. Here the CDR3 DNA reads TGTGCCAGCAGCTTACTACAGGGTGGGGCTGAAGCTTTCTTT.

CDR3 in amino acids: CASSQMTGGFSPLHF. The CDR3, as DNA: TGCGCCAGCAGCCAAATGACAGGGGGTTTTTCACCCCTCCACTTT. V gene TRBV4-1 combines with J gene TRBJ1-6, with TRBD1 matching 9 bases. J gave up 9 bases and V 2 bases, and 5 bases lay outside the gene matches. The germline V gene has CDR1 MGHRA and CDR2 YSYEKL. The CDR3 totals 15 residues.

The table lists this clonotype with a few counts. V and J are TRBV20-1 and TRBJ2-7, with 7 bases lining up with TRBD2. The CDR3 totals 12 residues. Germline trimming cut 5 bases from V and 3 bases from J; bases unmatched to any gene: 4. Germline V CDR1 and CDR2: DFQATT, SNEGSKA (reference sequence). As DNA, the CDR3 is TGCAGTGCTCGGGAGGAGGGCTACGAGCAGTACTTC. Translated: CSAREEGYEQYF.

The chain uses TRBV20-1 and TRBJ2-5, with 9 positions matching TRBD2. The V segment lost 4 bases and the J segment 11 bases; nucleotides outside the gene matches: 14. The CDR3 extends over 14 amino acids. Germline V lookup: CDR1 DFQATT, CDR2 SNEGSKA (reference sequence). Written as DNA, the CDR3 is TGCAGTGCTACCTGGGCTAGCGGGAATGGGGAGCAGTACTTC. It translates to CSATWASGNGEQYF.

The chain couples TRBV3-1 to TRBJ1-1, with no clear D. The CDR3 extends over 15 amino acids. Germline CDR1 reads LGHDT; CDR2 reads YNNKEL (reference sequence). Trimming shortened V by 1 base and J by 0 bases, and 9 bases separated the two germline ends. CDR3 sequence: CASSQVNPMNTEAFF. The CDR3 DNA sequence: TGTGCCAGCAGCCAAGTTAACCCCATGAACACTGAAGCTTTCTTT.